The TCR beta chain described here comes from a study of cytomegalovirus exposure and HLA in healthy donors. On the study more broadly: Unique TCRs numbering around 80 million, obtained from HLA-typed donors, made up an early data release.

While unrecorded immune exposures were likely, the donors were nominally healthy when sampled. Study results and caveats: Researchers catalogued approximately 160 TCR beta chains as cytomegalovirus-associated.

Of note for this clone: What it binds is not known.

Vbeta (60) and Jbeta (13) primers were used in the PCR. Sequencing was performed with immunoSEQ multiplex PCR; in TCRdb, only in-frame clones are kept and a portion is missing. The sample has approximately 150,000 clones, about 80% seen once. Looked up from germline, CDR1 is MNHEY and CDR2 is SMNVEV (reference sequence). This CDR3 region has 14 residues. Trimming left V 6 bases short and J 2 bases short, with 14 bases between. This receptor was obtained from a woman in her 40s in good health and CMV-seronegative. J is TRBJ2-7 and V is TRBV27, with D maybe TRBD1 (6 bases). The sample consisted of PBMCs. The CDR3 protein is CASRPPGHPYEQYF. DNA of the CDR3: TGTGCCAGCAGACCCCCGGGACATCCCTACGAGCAGTACTTC.